Listed below are T cell receptor beta chains from one sample, sequenced in a study of blood T cell repertoires in COVID-19. The table came from immunoSEQ multiplex PCR; TCRdb's copy has only in-frame clones and leaves some out. This sample carries about 110,000 clones, around 79% of them seen once, and the ten largest clones take roughly 20%. Sequencing input: peripheral blood. The receptors originated from a man in his 70s with active or convalescent COVID-19. CDR3s include the opening cysteine and the closing phenylalanine or tryptophan. A D gene is named only where the DNA matches it firmly. Not every row has a clone size; where given, it reads once, few, many or a size class.

V gene: TRBV19; clone size: .; J gene: TRBJ1-6; D gene: .; CDR3 protein: CASSDSIGSPLHF; CDR3 DNA: TGTGCCAGTAGTGACAGTATCGGTTCACCCCTCCACTTT
V gene: TRBV19; clone size: .; J gene: TRBJ1-1; D gene: .; CDR3 protein: CASSSGVGTEAFF; CDR3 DNA: TGTGCCAGTAGTTCAGGCGTCGGCACTGAAGCTTTCTTT
V gene: TRBV9; clone size: .; J gene: TRBJ2-1; D gene: .; CDR3 protein: CASSVGGHEQFF; CDR3 DNA: TGTGCCAGCAGCGTAGGCGGGCATGAGCAGTTCTTC
V gene: TRBV5-1; clone size: .; J gene: TRBJ2-2; D gene: TRBD2; CDR3 protein: CASSDGLAGSTGELFF; CDR3 DNA: TGCGCCAGCAGCGACGGACTAGCGGGATCAACCGGGGAGCTGTTTTTT
V gene: TRBV11-2; clone size: few; J gene: TRBJ2-2; D gene: TRBD2; CDR3 protein: CASSLMRAGVSGELFF; CDR3 DNA: TGTGCCAGCAGCTTAATGCGAGCGGGAGTTTCCGGGGAGCTGTTTTTT
V gene: TRBV5-1; clone size: .; J gene: TRBJ1-6; D gene: TRBD1; CDR3 protein: CASSLGDSTNSPLHF; CDR3 DNA: TGCGCCAGCAGCTTGGGGGACAGTACTAATTCACCCCTCCACTTT
V gene: TRBV2; clone size: .; J gene: TRBJ1-2; D gene: TRBD1; CDR3 protein: CASDYTGTAYGYTF; CDR3 DNA: TGTGCCAGTGACTATACCGGGACAGCTTATGGCTACACCTTC
V gene: TRBV7-6; clone size: .; J gene: TRBJ2-3; D gene: TRBD2; CDR3 protein: CASSLVAGADTQYF; CDR3 DNA: TGTGCCAGCAGCTTAGTGGCGGGGGCAGATACGCAGTATTTT
V gene: TRBV7-9; clone size: .; J gene: TRBJ2-5; D gene: .; CDR3 protein: CASSLFASGEETQYF; CDR3 DNA: TGTGCCAGCAGCTTATTTGCCTCGGGGGAAGAGACCCAGTACTTC
V gene: TRBV5-5; clone size: .; J gene: TRBJ2-4; D gene: TRBD2; CDR3 protein: CASTYGGVKNIQYF; CDR3 DNA: TGTGCCAGCACCTATGGGGGGGTTAAAAACATTCAGTACTTC
V gene: TRBV20-1; clone size: .; J gene: TRBJ1-1; D gene: .; CDR3 protein: CSASDGNTEAFF; CDR3 DNA: TGCAGTGCTAGTGACGGGAACACTGAAGCTTTCTTT
V gene: TRBV10-2; clone size: .; J gene: TRBJ2-1; D gene: TRBD2; CDR3 protein: CASIGAGVNEQFF; CDR3 DNA: TGCGCCAGCATTGGAGCGGGAGTAAATGAGCAGTTCTTC
V gene: TRBV20-1; clone size: .; J gene: TRBJ2-1; D gene: TRBD2; CDR3 protein: CSASSSGSVRQRNEQFF; CDR3 DNA: TGCAGTGCTAGTTCTAGCGGGAGTGTCCGCCAAAGAAATGAGCAGTTCTTC
V gene: TRBV5-1; clone size: .; J gene: TRBJ1-1; D gene: TRBD1; CDR3 protein: CASSLASGQLNTEAFF; CDR3 DNA: TGCGCCAGCAGCTTGGCCTCGGGACAGTTGAACACTGAAGCTTTCTTT
V gene: TRBV24-1; clone size: few; J gene: TRBJ1-5; D gene: TRBD1; CDR3 protein: CATSGTGAHQPQHF; CDR3 DNA: TGTGCCACCAGTGGAACAGGGGCGCATCAGCCCCAGCATTTT
V gene: TRBV19; clone size: .; J gene: TRBJ2-7; D gene: TRBD1; CDR3 protein: CASSARTGGEYEQYF; CDR3 DNA: TGTGCCAGTAGTGCCCGGACAGGGGGAGAATACGAGCAGTACTTC
V gene: TRBV3-1/TRBV3-2; clone size: .; J gene: TRBJ1-1; D gene: .; CDR3 protein: CASSQVGGTTEAFF; CDR3 DNA: TGTGCCAGCAGCCAAGTAGGAGGGACCACTGAAGCTTTCTTT
V gene: TRBV18; clone size: once; J gene: TRBJ2-2; D gene: .; CDR3 protein: CASSPLGGRNTGELFF; CDR3 DNA: TGTGCCAGCTCACCCCTCGGAGGGAGGAACACCGGGGAGCTGTTTTTT
V gene: TRBV14; clone size: .; J gene: TRBJ2-7; D gene: .; CDR3 protein: CASSQDMAGSEQYF; CDR3 DNA: TGTGCCAGCAGCCAAGATATGGCAGGCAGCGAGCAGTACTTC
V gene: TRBV7-2; clone size: .; J gene: TRBJ1-1; D gene: TRBD1; CDR3 protein: CASRLGGAFTEAFF; CDR3 DNA: TGTGCCAGCAGGTTAGGGGGCGCGTTTACTGAAGCTTTCTTT
V gene: TRBV7-2; clone size: .; J gene: TRBJ1-2; D gene: TRBD1; CDR3 protein: CASSLVAGQGDYGYTF; CDR3 DNA: TGTGCCAGCAGCTTAGTAGCGGGACAGGGGGACTATGGCTACACCTTC
V gene: TRBV2; clone size: .; J gene: TRBJ2-5; D gene: TRBD1; CDR3 protein: CASSGQGGETQYF; CDR3 DNA: TGTGCCAGCAGCGGACAGGGCGGAGAGACCCAGTACTTC
V gene: TRBV5-8; clone size: few; J gene: TRBJ1-1; D gene: .; CDR3 protein: CASSLAAALRGTEAFF; CDR3 DNA: TGTGCCAGCAGCTTGGCCGCGGCCTTAAGGGGGACTGAAGCTTTCTTT
V gene: TRBV6-5; clone size: .; J gene: TRBJ1-2; D gene: .; CDR3 protein: CAIGGYYGYTF; CDR3 DNA: TGTGCTATAGGGGGATACTATGGCTACACCTTC
V gene: TRBV6-5; clone size: .; J gene: TRBJ2-3; D gene: TRBD2; CDR3 protein: CASSTRTRGPDTQYF; CDR3 DNA: TGTGCCAGCAGTACCCGGACTAGAGGGCCAGATACGCAGTATTTT
V gene: TRBV18; clone size: .; J gene: TRBJ1-1; D gene: TRBD1; CDR3 protein: CASSPSGGIRTEAFF; CDR3 DNA: TGTGCCAGCTCACCATCAGGGGGGATTCGCACTGAAGCTTTCTTT
V gene: TRBV18; clone size: .; J gene: TRBJ1-1; D gene: .; CDR3 protein: CASSPPGASSEAFF; CDR3 DNA: TGTGCCAGCTCACCACCGGGGGCAAGTAGTGAAGCTTTCTTT
V gene: TRBV30; clone size: .; J gene: TRBJ2-5; D gene: .; CDR3 protein: CAWSIGGRGETQYF; CDR3 DNA: TGTGCCTGGAGTATCGGGGGACGGGGAGAGACCCAGTACTTC
V gene: TRBV9; clone size: .; J gene: TRBJ2-5; D gene: .; CDR3 protein: CASSPSGGYQETQYF; CDR3 DNA: TGTGCCAGCAGCCCTTCCGGGGGTTACCAAGAGACCCAGTACTTC
V gene: TRBV6-1; clone size: .; J gene: TRBJ2-3; D gene: .; CDR3 protein: CASSERERETDTQYF; CDR3 DNA: TGTGCCAGCAGTGAACGGGAGAGGGAAACAGATACGCAGTATTTT
V gene: TRBV7-3; clone size: .; J gene: TRBJ2-1; D gene: .; CDR3 protein: CASSLSGTPNNEQFF; CDR3 DNA: TGTGCCAGCAGCTTGTCCGGGACTCCTAACAATGAGCAGTTCTTC
V gene: TRBV28; clone size: .; J gene: TRBJ1-5; D gene: TRBD1; CDR3 protein: CASSARQGMVGNQPQHF; CDR3 DNA: TGTGCCAGCAGTGCGAGACAGGGAATGGTGGGCAATCAGCCCCAGCATTTT
V gene: TRBV2; clone size: once; J gene: TRBJ1-4; D gene: TRBD1; CDR3 protein: CASRWDSNEKLFF; CDR3 DNA: TGTGCCAGCAGGTGGGACAGTAATGAAAAACTGTTTTTT
V gene: TRBV28; clone size: .; J gene: TRBJ2-5; D gene: .; CDR3 protein: CASSLRKETQYF; CDR3 DNA: TGTGCCAGCAGTTTGAGAAAAGAGACCCAGTACTTC
V gene: TRBV7-3; clone size: .; J gene: TRBJ1-2; D gene: TRBD1; CDR3 protein: CASSEGAGYGYTF; CDR3 DNA: TGTGCCAGCAGCGAGGGGGCTGGATATGGCTACACCTTC
V gene: TRBV24-1; clone size: .; J gene: TRBJ2-1; D gene: TRBD2; CDR3 protein: CATSDSGTSGRADEQFF; CDR3 DNA: TGTGCCACCAGTGATTCCGGGACTAGCGGGAGGGCGGATGAGCAGTTCTTC
V gene: TRBV5-1; clone size: .; J gene: TRBJ2-1; D gene: .; CDR3 protein: CASSLSGNEQFF; CDR3 DNA: TGCGCCAGCAGCTTGTCCGGCAATGAGCAGTTCTTC
V gene: TRBV28; clone size: .; J gene: TRBJ2-1; D gene: TRBD2; CDR3 protein: CASSSPRWEAGGPRHEQFF; CDR3 DNA: TGTGCCAGCAGTTCCCCGAGGTGGGAAGCGGGAGGGCCGCGGCATGAGCAGTTCTTC
V gene: TRBV9; clone size: .; J gene: TRBJ1-1; D gene: .; CDR3 protein: CASSASTEGTEAFF; CDR3 DNA: TGTGCCAGCAGCGCATCGACGGAGGGCACTGAAGCTTTCTTT
V gene: TRBV24-1; clone size: .; J gene: TRBJ2-7; D gene: TRBD1; CDR3 protein: CATSVPRQGISYEQYF; CDR3 DNA: TGTGCCACCAGTGTCCCCCGACAGGGGATTTCCTACGAGCAGTACTTC
V gene: TRBV27; clone size: .; J gene: TRBJ2-3; D gene: TRBD1; CDR3 protein: CAGSLSRDSLTDTQYF; CDR3 DNA: TGTGCCGGCAGCCTTTCACGGGACAGTTTAACAGATACGCAGTATTTT
V gene: TRBV5-1; clone size: .; J gene: TRBJ1-3; D gene: TRBD1; CDR3 protein: CASHTGTGGLPAYF; CDR3 DNA: TGCGCCAGCCATACCGGGACAGGGGGCCTGCCGGCATATTTT
V gene: TRBV30; clone size: .; J gene: TRBJ1-2; D gene: .; CDR3 protein: CAWSKAPGYNYGYTF; CDR3 DNA: TGTGCCTGGAGTAAGGCCCCGGGGTATAACTATGGCTACACCTTC
V gene: TRBV10-3; clone size: .; J gene: TRBJ1-5; D gene: TRBD1; CDR3 protein: CAISEGTGNQPQHF; CDR3 DNA: TGTGCCATCAGTGAAGGGACAGGGAATCAGCCCCAGCATTTT
V gene: TRBV3-1/TRBV3-2; clone size: .; J gene: TRBJ2-3; D gene: TRBD2; CDR3 protein: CASSRSSQRGTDTQYF; CDR3 DNA: TGTGCCAGCAGCCGGAGCTCCCAGCGGGGAACAGATACGCAGTATTTT
V gene: TRBV4-2; clone size: once; J gene: TRBJ2-3; D gene: .; CDR3 protein: CASSQEVRADTQYF; CDR3 DNA: TGTGCCAGCAGCCAAGAAGTCAGGGCAGATACGCAGTATTTT
V gene: TRBV5-1; clone size: .; J gene: TRBJ2-5; D gene: .; CDR3 protein: CASRQRGGGVEETQYF; CDR3 DNA: TGCGCCAGCCGGCAGCGTGGAGGGGGCGTTGAGGAGACCCAGTACTTC
V gene: TRBV19; clone size: .; J gene: TRBJ1-4; D gene: TRBD1; CDR3 protein: CASSRDSYSSTNEKLFF; CDR3 DNA: TGTGCCAGTAGCCGGGACAGCTACTCTTCAACTAATGAAAAACTGTTTTTT
V gene: TRBV14; clone size: .; J gene: TRBJ2-1; D gene: .; CDR3 protein: CASSQGVRASYNEQFF; CDR3 DNA: TGTGCCAGCAGCCAAGGTGTGAGGGCCTCCTACAATGAGCAGTTCTTC
V gene: TRBV5-6; clone size: few; J gene: TRBJ1-1; D gene: TRBD1; CDR3 protein: CASSLGQGRRAFF; CDR3 DNA: TGTGCCAGCAGCCTGGGACAGGGAAGACGAGCTTTCTTT
V gene: TRBV18; clone size: .; J gene: TRBJ2-1; D gene: .; CDR3 protein: CASSPPRGAFVEQFF; CDR3 DNA: TGTGCCAGCTCACCACCAAGGGGCGCCTTTGTTGAGCAGTTCTTC
V gene: TRBV3-1/TRBV3-2; clone size: .; J gene: TRBJ2-1; D gene: .; CDR3 protein: CASGALSYNEQFF; CDR3 DNA: TGTGCCAGCGGGGCACTCTCCTACAATGAGCAGTTCTTC
V gene: TRBV7-9; clone size: .; J gene: TRBJ1-6; D gene: TRBD1; CDR3 protein: CASSARQGADSPLHF; CDR3 DNA: TGTGCCAGCAGCGCAAGACAGGGAGCCGATTCACCCCTCCACTTT
V gene: TRBV28; clone size: .; J gene: TRBJ2-3; D gene: .; CDR3 protein: CASSFGQGTPDTQYF; CDR3 DNA: TGTGCCAGCAGTTTCGGCCAGGGGACCCCAGATACGCAGTATTTT
V gene: TRBV7-9; clone size: .; J gene: TRBJ2-5; D gene: .; CDR3 protein: CASTTAGQPEETQYF; CDR3 DNA: TGTGCCAGCACCACAGCCGGACAGCCTGAGGAGACCCAGTACTTC
V gene: TRBV19; clone size: .; J gene: TRBJ2-6; D gene: TRBD1; CDR3 protein: CASSIGWTGGSGANVLTF; CDR3 DNA: TGTGCCAGTAGTATAGGATGGACAGGTGGATCTGGGGCCAACGTCCTGACTTTC
V gene: TRBV2; clone size: .; J gene: TRBJ2-3; D gene: TRBD2; CDR3 protein: CASSEGSALAGTDTQYF; CDR3 DNA: TGTGCCAGCAGTGAAGGAAGTGCACTAGCGGGCACAGATACGCAGTATTTT
V gene: TRBV12-5; clone size: .; J gene: TRBJ2-7; D gene: .; CDR3 protein: CASGFPWGSSYEQYF; CDR3 DNA: TGTGCTAGTGGTTTCCCTTGGGGCAGCTCCTACGAGCAGTACTTC
V gene: TRBV30; clone size: .; J gene: TRBJ2-7; D gene: .; CDR3 protein: CACIRGEQYF; CDR3 DNA: TGTGCCTGCATCAGGGGCGAGCAGTACTTC
V gene: TRBV10-3; clone size: few; J gene: TRBJ1-6; D gene: .; CDR3 protein: CALGQGINSPLHF; CDR3 DNA: TGTGCCCTCGGGCAGGGAATTAATTCACCCCTCCACTTT